The 21 T cell receptor beta chains in this list originate from one sample, sequenced in a study of graft-versus-host responses after intestinal transplantation. The data were produced by immunoSEQ multiplex PCR, yet TCRdb's version contains in-frame clones alone and is incomplete. This table has about 47,000 clones, approximately 95% appearing once. Which antigens these TCRs recognize remains unknown. Source: unstimulated CD8+ T cells sorted from spleen or lymph node cells, taken before transplant. The receptors originated from a human donor who was the organ donor for an intestinal transplant.

V gene TRBV21-1 combines with J gene TRBJ1-1; the table's D call, TRBD1, has no DNA check behind it. TRBV21-1 is recorded as a pseudogene. This CDR3 is 18 amino acids long. The CDR3 coding sequence is TGTGCCAGCAGCAAAGTGGGACAGGGGGAATTAATGAACACTGAAGCTTTCTTT. It encodes CASSKVGQGELMNTEAFF.

The rearrangement links TRBV11-1 to TRBJ1-1; weak D call: TRBD1 (5 bases). Trimming took 5 bases from V and 3 from J, leaving 10 bases between them. This CDR3 has 13 amino acids. CDR1 SGHAT and CDR2 FQDESV come from the germline V gene (reference sequence). The CDR3 DNA reads TGTGCCAGCAGCATGGGACCGTACACTGAAGCTTTCTTT. As protein: CASSMGPYTEAFF.

A word on this clone: Other DNA sequences from this sample encode an identical CDR3 as well. The V and J genes are TRBV27 and TRBJ2-7, with 7 positions matching TRBD1. Germline CDR1 and CDR2: MNHEY and SMNVEV (reference sequence). This CDR3 comprises 12 residues. After removal of 5 bases from V and 3 bases from J, the junction contained 1 base not matched to a gene. CDR3 residues: CASSGDSYEQYF. The CDR3 nucleotides read TGTGCCAGCAGTGGGGACAGCTACGAGCAGTACTTC.

The chain has TRBV27 and TRBJ2-2; tentative D call: TRBD2 (7 bases). The CDR3 is 17 amino acids. The V end was cut by 7 bases, the J end by 8 bases, with 26 bases between. Germline-derived CDR1 and CDR2 are MNHEY and SMNVEV (reference sequence). The CDR3: CASTTIGPAGARGELFF. CDR3 coding DNA: TGTGCCAGCACCACAATAGGGCCGGCGGGGGCTCGAGGGGAGCTGTTTTTT.

V usage is TRBV10-1 and J usage is TRBJ2-1; TRBD1 aligns across 12 bases. Trimming removed 9 bases from V and 7 bases from J; junction bases left unmatched: 4. CDR3 length: 13 residues. Germline V gene lookup returns CDR1 WNHNN and CDR2 SYGVQD (reference sequence). In DNA form, the CDR3 reads TGCGCCAGTGGGGACAGGGGGCGGAATGAGCAGTTCTTC. Translated: CASGDRGRNEQFF.

V is TRBV4-2 and J is TRBJ1-3, with 8 positions matching TRBD1. The CDR3 is 17 residues long. Germline V gene sequence: CDR1 LGHNA, CDR2 YNFKEQ. The junction had 12 bases not matched to a gene; V was cut back by 4 bases and J by 4 bases. CDR3 DNA: TGTGCCAGCAGCCTCTCGACGGACAGGGTGGCAGGAAACACCATATATTTT. Translated: CASSLSTDRVAGNTIYF.

The CDR3 sequence is CASSELVNGQAFYEQYF. CDR3 nucleotides: TGTGCCAGCAGTGAATTAGTGAATGGACAGGCGTTCTACGAGCAGTACTTC. This sequence joins TRBV6-1 and TRBJ2-7; 7 nucleotides agree with TRBD1. This CDR3 has 17 amino acids. V lost 2 bases and J lost 3; bases outside the gene matches: 13. CDR1 and CDR2 (germline): MNHNS, SASEGT.

V gene TRBV9 combines with J gene TRBJ2-3; D call uncertain. Looked up from germline, CDR1 is SGDLS and CDR2 is YYNGEE. Trimming pared 0 bases from V and 12 bases from J, leaving 11 bases between. This CDR3 region has 12 residues. The CDR3 sequence is CASSVGSRPQYF. The CDR3 bases are TGTGCCAGCAGCGTAGGCTCTCGGCCTCAGTATTTT.

The chain carries TRBV4-1 and TRBJ1-4, with D maybe TRBD1 (5 bases). Germline values: CDR1 MGHRA, CDR2 YSYEKL. Trimming pared 3 bases from V and 2 bases from J, leaving 13 bases between. This CDR3 has 16 amino acids. The CDR3 DNA reads TGCGCCAGCAGCCACTACCCGGGACCGACTAATGAAAAACTGTTTTTT. It encodes CASSHYPGPTNEKLFF.

The rearrangement links TRBV29-1 to TRBJ2-5; TRBD2 might be the D (5 bases). Trimming stripped 6 bases from V and 3 bases from J, with 14 bases between. From germline, CDR1 is SQVTM and CDR2 ANQGSEA. The CDR3 is 13 residues long. The CDR3 nucleotides read TGCAGCGTAGATGCGGAGGAAAAAGAGACCCAGTACTTC. Amino acid sequence: CSVDAEEKETQYF.

This clone was seen only a few times. The rearrangement joins TRBV27 to TRBJ1-5; no definite D call. Trimming shortened V by 4 bases and J by 0 bases, and 1 base separated the two germline ends. Per germline, CDR1 MNHEY and CDR2 SMNVEV (reference sequence). This CDR3 comprises 12 residues. The CDR3 sequence: CASSYSNQPQHF. The CDR3 nucleotides read TGTGCCAGCAGTTATAGCAATCAGCCCCAGCATTTT.

The J gene is TRBJ2-5, the V gene TRBV20-1, with no clear D. The CDR3 is made up of 11 amino acids. V was cut by 0 bases and J by 11 bases, with 10 bases left in between. CDR1 and CDR2 from the germline V gene are DFQATT and SNEGSKA (reference sequence). CDR3 amino acids: CSARDPIEQYF. The CDR3, as DNA: TGCAGTGCTAGAGACCCCATAGAGCAGTACTTC.

The V and J genes are TRBV11-3 and TRBJ2-7; D is possibly TRBD1 (6 bases). This CDR3 region has 14 residues. The V gene's germline CDR1 is SGHNT and CDR2 YENEEA. V was pared by 5 bases and J by 4 bases, with 15 bases between. The CDR3 protein is CASSVQGPAYEQYF. In DNA form, the CDR3 reads TGTGCCAGCAGCGTACAGGGACCGGCGTACGAGCAGTACTTC. The full variable domain, in which reference TRBV11-3 and TRBJ2-7 provide the parts outside the CDR3, is EAGVVQSPRYKIIEKKQPVAFWCNPISGHNTLYWYLQNLGQGPELLIRYENEEAVDDSQLPKDRFSAERLKGVDSTLKIQPAELGDSAVYLCASSVQGPAYEQYFGPGTRLTVT.

In its sample, this clone was seen once. The chain employs TRBV2 and TRBJ2-7; perhaps TRBD1 as D (6 bases). Trimming removed 7 bases at V and 9 bases at J, with 28 bases between. The CDR3 is 16 residues long. The germline V gene encodes CDR1 SNHLY and CDR2 FYNNEI. The CDR3 coding sequence is TGTGCCAGCATGAAGTTAGCCAGGGGAGAGTTTGCATGGCAGTACTTC. Protein: CASMKLARGEFAWQYF.

This clone has more than one count but fewer than ten. The chain couples TRBV5-6 to TRBJ2-2, with 7 bases matching TRBD1. CDR1 is SGHDT and CDR2 is YYEEEE in the germline V gene. The CDR3 has 16 amino acids. Trimming cost V 1 base and J 7 bases; bases outside gene matches: 10. The CDR3 sequence: CASSLLRGGAIGELFF. The CDR3 DNA is TGTGCCAGCAGCTTGCTTAGAGGGGGCGCGATCGGGGAGCTGTTTTTT.

This chain connects TRBV27 to TRBJ2-7; D might be TRBD1 or TRBD2, each matching 6 bases. Germline-derived CDR1 and CDR2 are MNHEY and SMNVEV (reference sequence). This CDR3 is built from 15 residues. With 0 bases removed from V and 6 bases from J, the gap between germline ends came to 15 bases. The DNA of the CDR3 is TGTGCCAGCAGTTTATCTCGGGGGCCCCTGGCCGAGCAGTACTTC. It encodes CASSLSRGPLAEQYF.

This chain uses TRBV4-2 with TRBJ1-1; the D is unclear. V shed 0 bases and J shed 0 bases, with 8 bases lying between them. There are 15 residues in the CDR3. Germline V lookup: CDR1 LGHNA, CDR2 YNFKEQ. The CDR3 DNA is TGTGCCAGCAGCCAAGATAAGAATTTGAACACTGAAGCTTTCTTT. Protein: CASSQDKNLNTEAFF.

The chain links TRBV11-1 to TRBJ2-3; D possibly uses TRBD1 or TRBD2 (5 bases each). V was cut by 5 bases and J by 3 bases, with 15 bases left in between. Per the germline V gene, CDR1 is SGHAT and CDR2 is FQDESV (reference sequence). The length of the CDR3 is 15 residues. The DNA of the CDR3 is TGTGCCAGCAGCAGTCGTCGGGACGTAACAGATACGCAGTATTTT. Translated, it gives CASSSRRDVTDTQYF.

The chain employs TRBV29-1 and TRBJ1-1, with D hard to call. Germline V lookup: CDR1 SQVTM, CDR2 ANQGSEA. CDR3 size: 11 residues. The V end lost 6 bases, the J end lost 3 bases, and 8 bases lay between the germline ends. In nucleotides, the CDR3 is TGCAGCGTCTATTGGGACACTGAAGCTTTCTTT. Translation gives CSVYWDTEAFF.

The chain recombines TRBV21-1 with TRBJ2-2; the table assigns TRBD1, which was not confirmed against the DNA. TRBV21-1 is a known pseudogene. This CDR3 comprises 15 residues. The CDR3 region is CASSVRQGNTGELFF. The CDR3, as DNA: TGTGCCAGCAGCGTCCGACAGGGGAACACCGGGGAGCTGTTTTTT.

The chain combines TRBV6-5 with TRBJ1-1; D gene unclear. Germline loops: CDR1 MNHEY, CDR2 SVGAGI. The CDR3 contains 13 residues. Deletions cut 2 bases from V and 7 bases from J, with 11 bases between. Here the CDR3 DNA reads TGTGCCAGCAGTTACCAACGGATAAGTGAAGCTTTCTTT. It yields the protein CASSYQRISEAFF.